Shown below are 13 T cell receptor beta chains from a single sample sequenced in a study of Graves' ophthalmopathy and Graves' hyperthyroidism. Researchers took RNA transcripts and amplified TCR beta CDR3 regions from them. HTBI-primed RT-PCR formed the first round, and a multiplex PCR formed the second. TCRdb re-called the multiplex PCR reads through MiXCR, storing one row per CDR3 protein. The sample lists around 1,200,000 distinct CDR3 sequences; 35% to 45% were seen once. The specimen sequenced was peripheral blood or thyroid tissue (not recorded which). The receptors come from an adult man with Graves' hyperthyroidism.

This clonotype was counted between two and nine times. The chain links TRBV9 to TRBJ2-7, with 9 bases aligning to TRBD2. The length of the CDR3 is 16 residues. Germline assignment: CDR1 SGDLS and CDR2 YYNGEE. Germline trimming cut 3 bases from V and 0 bases from J; bases unmatched to any gene: 7. CDR3 region: CASSELGTSRSYEQYF. The CDR3 nucleotides are TGTGCCAGCAGCGAACTTGGGACTAGCCGCTCCTACGAGCAGTACTTC.

The V call is TRBV24-1, the J call TRBJ2-3; the D gene is possibly TRBD2 (6 bases). Germline V gene data show CDR1 as KGHDR and CDR2 as SFDVKD. The V gene lost 3 bases and the J gene lost 2 bases, with 11 bases spanning the gap. The CDR3 length is 15 residues. This CDR3 reads CATSDGEAHTDTQYF. Here the CDR3 DNA reads TGTGCCACCAGTGATGGGGAGGCCCACACAGATACGCAGTATTTT.

This rearrangement joins TRBV5-4 to TRBJ2-5, with 11 bases fitting TRBD2. The CDR3 extends over 13 amino acids. The germline V gene has CDR1 SGHNT and CDR2 YYREEE (reference sequence). The CDR3 bases are TGTGCTAGCGTGACTAGCGGGAAAGAGACCCAGTACTTC. Protein product: CASVTSGKETQYF.

This clonotype appeared many times. The rearrangement uses TRBV10-3 and TRBJ2-2; D may be TRBD2 (5 bases). Trimming took off 4 bases at V and 1 base at J, with 13 bases between the two ends. The CDR3 length is 16 residues. Germline V gene data show CDR1 as ENHRY and CDR2 as SYGVKD. The CDR3 coding sequence is TGTGCCATCAGTGCTGGAGGTGGGGTGAACACCGGGGAGCTGTTTTTT. This sequence encodes CAISAGGGVNTGELFF.

The V call is TRBV20-1, the J call TRBJ1-2; D is possibly TRBD1 (5 bases). This CDR3 spans 13 amino acids. The V gene lost 3 bases and the J gene lost 9 bases, with 17 bases spanning the gap. CDR1 and CDR2 (germline): DFQATT, SNEGSKA (reference sequence). DNA for the CDR3: TGCAGTGCTAGCCGACAGACTAGCAATAGCTACACCTTC. As protein: CSASRQTSNSYTF.

The chain employs TRBV30 and TRBJ2-3; 7 bases are a match to TRBD1. CDR1 is GTSNPN and CDR2 is SVGIG in the germline V gene (reference sequence). This CDR3 contains 16 residues. V lost 2 bases to trimming and J lost 0 bases; unmatched junction nucleotides: 8. The CDR3 nucleotides are TGTGCCTGGAGTAAATCCGGGACAGCCAGCACAGATACGCAGTATTTT. Protein product: CAWSKSGTASTDTQYF.

Note on this clonotype: A much larger clone differs by one base, so this may be a read error. The chain employs TRBV7-2 and TRBJ1-2; TRBD1 might be the D (6 bases). The CDR3 length is 14 residues. CDR1 is SGHTA, CDR2 FQGNSA, per germline. Here the CDR3 reads CANSPGAIGYGYTF. CDR3 DNA sequence: TGTGCCAACAGCCCGGGGGCAATAGGCTATGGCTACACCTTC. Together with reference TRBV7-2 and TRBJ1-2, the CDR3 gives the full variable domain: GAGVSQSPSNKVTEKGKDVELRCDPISGHTALYWYRQSLGQGLEFLIYFQGNSAPDKSGLPSDRFSAERTGGSVSTLTIQRTQQEDSAVYLCANSPGAIGYGYTFGSGTRLTVV.

The chain has TRBV20-1 and TRBJ1-6; no clear D gene. Looked up from germline, CDR1 is DFQATT and CDR2 is SNEGSKA (reference sequence). The CDR3 has 11 residues. V dropped 1 base and J dropped 12 bases, with 7 bases sitting between them. The DNA of the CDR3 is TGCAGTGCTAGAGGGGATCTACCCCTCCACTTT. It codes for CSARGDLPLHF.

As to this clonotype: Here the CDR3 omits its conserved ending phenylalanine or tryptophan, so a read error is the likely source. CDR3 DNA: TGTGCCATCAGTGCCCCCGGGACCGCCTATGTCTACACCTCC. Translated: CAISAPGTAYVYTS. This chain uses TRBV10-3 with TRBJ1-2; possible D gene TRBD1, 5 bases. CDR3 length: 14 residues. CDR1 is ENHRY, CDR2 SYGVKD, per germline.

This clonotype was recorded at least ten times. The chain uses TRBV7-2 and TRBJ2-7, with D perhaps TRBD1 (6 bases). The CDR3 is 14 residues long. V dropped 3 bases and J dropped 2 bases, with 11 bases sitting between them. The germline gives CDR1 SGHTA, CDR2 FQGNSA. The DNA for the CDR3 is TGTGCCAGCAGCTTCTACAGGGACCCCTACGAGCAGTACTTC. Protein product: CASSFYRDPYEQYF.

CDR3 in DNA: TGCAGTCGCCAGGCCGATCAGCCCCAGCATTTT. Translating gives CSRQADQPQHF. The rearrangement links TRBV20-1 to TRBJ1-5; D is unclear. Germline V gives CDR1 DFQATT, CDR2 SNEGSKA (reference sequence). The germline V and J ends were trimmed by 8 bases and 5 bases, with 10 bases remaining between them. CDR3 length equals 11 residues.

This clonotype was found a few times. The chain carries TRBV20-1 and TRBJ1-1; D is unclear. CDR1 and CDR2 (germline): DFQATT, SNEGSKA (reference sequence). This CDR3 has 14 residues. Deletions cut 5 bases from V and 2 bases from J, with 15 bases between. The CDR3 protein is CSASTRLGNTEAFF. The CDR3 DNA is TGCAGTGCTTCAACCCGGCTGGGAAACACTGAAGCTTTCTTT.

This clonotype was seen ten or more times. The chain uses TRBV11-2 and TRBJ1-1; D remains ambiguous. V dropped 9 bases and J dropped 1 base, with 18 bases sitting between them. The CDR3 spans 15 residues. Germline lookup yields CDR1 SGHAT and CDR2 FQNNGV. The CDR3, as DNA: TGTGCCAGTACCTTACACGGACTAGAGAACACTGAAGCTTTCTTT. Protein product: CASTLHGLENTEAFF.